This note documents a single TCR beta chain sequence. The data belong to a study of blood T cell repertoires in COVID-19. Germline assignment: CDR1 WSHSY and CDR2 SAAADI. V lost 2 bases, J lost 16 bases, and 9 bases lay in between. There are 11 residues in the CDR3. TCRdb's table, derived via immunoSEQ multiplex PCR, lists solely in-frame clones and lacks some. The data show roughly 87,000 clones, approximately 88% seen once. The clonotype comes from a man aged 55 to 70 with acute or convalescent COVID-19. Sequencing used peripheral blood. This chain connects TRBV10-2 to TRBJ1-6; D call uncertain. The CDR3 DNA reads as TGCGCCAGCAGTGAGGCCAGACAACTCCACTTT. Protein product: CASSEARQLHF.